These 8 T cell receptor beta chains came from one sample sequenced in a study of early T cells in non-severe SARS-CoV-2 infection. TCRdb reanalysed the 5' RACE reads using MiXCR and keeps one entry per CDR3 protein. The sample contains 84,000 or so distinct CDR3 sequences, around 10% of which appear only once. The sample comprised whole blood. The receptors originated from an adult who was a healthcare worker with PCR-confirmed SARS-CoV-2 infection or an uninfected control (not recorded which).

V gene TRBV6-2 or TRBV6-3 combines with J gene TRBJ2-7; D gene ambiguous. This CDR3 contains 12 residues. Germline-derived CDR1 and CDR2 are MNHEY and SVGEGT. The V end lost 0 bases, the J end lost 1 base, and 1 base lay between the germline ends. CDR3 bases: TGTGCCAGCAGTTACTCGTCCTACGAGCAGTACTTC. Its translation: CASSYSSYEQYF.

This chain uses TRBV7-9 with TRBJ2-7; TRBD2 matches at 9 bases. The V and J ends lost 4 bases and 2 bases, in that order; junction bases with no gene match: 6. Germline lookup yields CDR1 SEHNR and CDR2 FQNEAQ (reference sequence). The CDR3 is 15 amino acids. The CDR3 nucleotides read TGTGCCAGCAGCTCATGGACTAGCGACCCCTACGAGCAGTACTTC. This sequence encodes CASSSWTSDPYEQYF. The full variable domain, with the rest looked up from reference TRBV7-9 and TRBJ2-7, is DTGVSQNPRHKITKRGQNVTFRCDPISEHNRLYWYRQTLGQGPEFLTYFQNEAQLEKSRLLSDRFSAERPKGSFSTLEIQRTEQGDSAMYLCASSSWTSDPYEQYFGPGTRLTVT.

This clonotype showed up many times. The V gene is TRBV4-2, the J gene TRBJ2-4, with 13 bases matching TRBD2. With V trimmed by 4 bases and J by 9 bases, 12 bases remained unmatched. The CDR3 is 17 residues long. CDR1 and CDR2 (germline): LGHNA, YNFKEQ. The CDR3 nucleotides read TGTGCCAGCAGCCCGGGACTAGCGGGACTCCCGGGGGGCATTCAGTACTTC. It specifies CASSPGLAGLPGGIQYF.

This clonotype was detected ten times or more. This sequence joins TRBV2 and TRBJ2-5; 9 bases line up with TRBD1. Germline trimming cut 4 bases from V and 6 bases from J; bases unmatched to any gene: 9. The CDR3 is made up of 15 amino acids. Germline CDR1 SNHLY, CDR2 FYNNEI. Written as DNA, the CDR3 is TGTGCCAGCAGTGTGTCCGGGACAGGGTGGAAGACCCAGTACTTC. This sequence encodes CASSVSGTGWKTQYF. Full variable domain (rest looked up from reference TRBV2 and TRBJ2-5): EPEVTQTPSHQVTQMGQEVILRCVPISNHLYFYWYRQILGQKVEFLVSFYNNEISEKSEIFDDQFSVERPDGSNFTLKIRSTKLEDSAMYFCASSVSGTGWKTQYFGPGTRLLVL.

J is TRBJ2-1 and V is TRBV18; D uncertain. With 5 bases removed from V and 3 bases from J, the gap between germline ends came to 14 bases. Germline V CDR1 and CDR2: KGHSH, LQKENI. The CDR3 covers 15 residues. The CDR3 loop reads CASSTIETNYNEQFF. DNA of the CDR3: TGTGCCAGCTCAACAATAGAGACCAACTACAATGAGCAGTTCTTC. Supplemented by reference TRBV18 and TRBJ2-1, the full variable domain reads NAGVMQNPRHLVRRRGQEARLRCSPMKGHSHVYWYRQLPEEGLKFMVYLQKENIIDESGMPKERFSAEFPKEGPSILRIQQVVRGDSAAYFCASSTIETNYNEQFFGPGTRLTVL.

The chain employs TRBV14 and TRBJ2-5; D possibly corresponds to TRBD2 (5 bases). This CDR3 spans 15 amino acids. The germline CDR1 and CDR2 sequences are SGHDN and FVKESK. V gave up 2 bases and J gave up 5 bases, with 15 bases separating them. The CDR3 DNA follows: TGTGCCAGCAGCCAACTAACGGGTACGGGGGAGACCCAGTACTTC. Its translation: CASSQLTGTGETQYF.

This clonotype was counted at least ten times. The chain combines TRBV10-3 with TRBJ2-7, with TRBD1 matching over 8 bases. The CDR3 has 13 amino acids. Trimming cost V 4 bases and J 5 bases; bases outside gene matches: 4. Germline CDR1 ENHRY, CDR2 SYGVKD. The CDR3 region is CAISADRANEQYF. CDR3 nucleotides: TGTGCCATCAGTGCGGACAGGGCAAACGAGCAGTACTTC.

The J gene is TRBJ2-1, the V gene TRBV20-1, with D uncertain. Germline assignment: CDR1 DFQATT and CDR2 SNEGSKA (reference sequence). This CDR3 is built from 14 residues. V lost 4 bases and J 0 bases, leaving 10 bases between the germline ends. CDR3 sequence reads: CSAKHTSSYNEQFF. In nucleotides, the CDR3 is TGCAGTGCTAAACACACTTCCTCCTACAATGAGCAGTTCTTC.